This entry concerns a single T cell receptor (beta chain). The junction differs from germline at one of its ends, possibly a read error. It was unsorted whole blood that yielded blood RNA, and germline DNA was also extracted. CDR1 is MNHEY, CDR2 SVGAGI, per germline. The CDR3 length is 17 residues. This sample is drawn from a study of tumor-infiltrating lymphocytes in primary liver carcinoma. The overall study: Enrolled patients were male and female, aged 30 to 69 years.

With about 470 ng total RNA as template and a constant-region primer, TCR beta cDNA was made. Slightly modified ARM-PCR served as the procedure for the TCR beta libraries. These libraries came from three rounds of nested multiplex PCR. A C-beta reverse primer and TRBV1-TRBV30 forward primers served in each of the first two PCR rounds, at about 10 cycles apiece. TCRdb analysed the multiplex PCR reads with MiXCR anew, one entry per CDR3 protein. The sample shows 300,000 to 400,000 distinct CDR3 sequences, 65% of them seen only once. Sequenced sample: peripheral blood. The gene calls are TRBV6-5 and TRBJ2-2; TRBD2 matches at 7 bases. The clonotype comes from a man between 40 and 49 years old with primary liver carcinoma and hepatitis B virus infection. CDR3 region: CASNQTSRYANTGELLF. DNA for the CDR3: TGTGCCAGCAACCAGACTAGCAGATACGCAAACACCGGGGAGCTGCTTTTT.